The T cell receptor beta chain under discussion was sequenced for a study of blood T cell repertoires in COVID-19 (TCRdb year 2020). In terms of the full investigation: Samples from collaborators originated in the United States, Italy and Spain and spanned both the acute and convalescent phases of COVID-19. The material from the prospective study consisted of cDNA or gDNA derived from T cells, B-cell-depleted T cells, or PBMCs. Deeply sampled blood TCRbeta repertoires from subjects exposed to, actively infected with, or recovered from COVID-19 were included in the dataset. The repertoires were made available in a free public database intended to serve as a resource for research on the immune response to SARS-CoV-2. The samples were drawn from two sources: the first 160 participants of the ongoing ImmuneRACE study, and 1,000 to 1,500 subjects contributed by 6 global collaborators. Nearly every sample came with metadata listing a de-identified subject ID, COVID-19 status, age in years and sex. Where HLA class I and class II types were available, the types were taken from metadata supplied by the sample provider, not from assay-based typing.

On this clone itself: Its antigen specificity is not known. The sample holds no much larger clone one base away, and base qualities are not on file.

From its cysteine to its phenylalanine, the CDR3 spans 15 amino acids. Here the CDR3 DNA is all that survives: 45 bases in frame from base 1. CDR1 and CDR2 were assigned from the germline V gene as SGHTA and FQGNSA. V sheds 2 bases and J sheds 1 base, leaving 12 bases between their ends. The immunoSEQ Assay, a bias-controlled multiplex PCR, was used to amplify TCRbeta CDR3 regions from genomic DNA. In the paper's pipeline: The number of nucleated cells in each sample was estimated by amplification of reference gene primers within the assay. To quantify the absolute abundance of each unique TCRbeta CDR3 rearrangement, sequence reads were collapsed and filtered. For each sample, productive Simpson clonality was calculated as the square root of Simpson's diversity index across productive rearrangements. TCRdb holds this immuneACCESS table with in-frame rearrangements only. Some clones are missing; in checked studies, unresolved V genes explain under half, and the rest has no known cause. That table is the source of V, J and clone size, and D and trimming were worked out from the DNA. This sample lists 200,000 to 300,000 clones; 70% to 90% were detected once. About 2% of the sample lies in the top ten.

The investigation overall reported the following: The quantity of clinical and demographic metadata differed by source and by participant and was supplied without curation.

Each collaborating institution followed its own protocols to collect whole blood in K2EDTA tubes. For TCRbeta analysis, collaborators shipped samples in one of three forms: frozen whole blood, isolated PBMCs, or DNA extracted from either of those sample types. The V and J segments used are TRBV7-2 and TRBJ2-7, with the identity of the D gene unclear. This sequence was found in a man aged 25-40 years with active or convalescent COVID-19. The sequenced material came from peripheral blood. The DNA sequence is given as TGTGCCAGCAGCTTAATCTTGGCAGAATCCTACGAGCAGTACTTC. It translates to CASSLILAESYEQYF.